Presented here are 8 T cell receptor beta chains from one specimen sequenced in a study of breast tumors, draining lymph nodes, adjacent tissues. The lymph nodes were axillary draining lymph nodes from breast cancer patients. One entry per CDR3 protein results from TCRdb running MiXCR on the multiplex PCR reads. The repertoire has 150,000 to 250,000 distinct CDR3 sequences, approximately 30% of them found once; the top ten carry about 4.3%. Sample: axillary lymph node tissue. The receptors shown here come from a female donor with breast cancer. Some clones in this sample may be carry-over from other donors' samples.

As to this clonotype: This may arise from a read error, as a much more abundant clone is one base away. The chain has TRBV10-3 and TRBJ2-5; no definite D call. The germline V gene has CDR1 ENHRY and CDR2 SYGVKD. This CDR3 spans 11 amino acids. Trimming stripped 3 bases from V and 9 bases from J, with 8 bases between. The CDR3 DNA reads TGTGCCATCAGTGAAGGTGGGGCCCAGTACTTC. This gives the protein CAISEGGAQYF.

The gene calls are TRBV5-1 and TRBJ2-3, with a weak D call TRBD2 (5 bases). Per the germline V gene, CDR1 is SGHRS and CDR2 is YFSETQ. The CDR3 runs 16 residues. V dropped 1 base and J dropped 0 bases, with 12 bases sitting between them. The CDR3 here is CASSLRTPGSTDTQYF. As DNA, the CDR3 is TGCGCCAGCAGCTTGAGAACACCGGGGAGCACAGATACGCAGTATTTT.

This clonotype was detected many times. J is TRBJ2-1 and V is TRBV13; D possibly corresponds to TRBD2 (5 bases). The V and J ends lost 2 bases and 1 base respectively, with 9 bases between them. From germline, CDR1 is PRHDT and CDR2 FYEKMQ (reference sequence). This CDR3 spans 15 amino acids. CDR3 region: CASSLSIASYNEQFF. In nucleotides, the CDR3 is TGTGCCAGCAGCTTATCCATAGCGTCCTACAATGAGCAGTTCTTC.

This clonotype was recorded many times. The gene calls are TRBV5-1 and TRBJ2-7; TRBD1 matches at 8 bases. Unmatched junction bases numbered 4, after V lost 3 bases and J lost 2 bases. This CDR3 spans 14 amino acids. Germline V gene sequence: CDR1 SGHRS, CDR2 YFSETQ. DNA of the CDR3: TGCGCCAGCAGCTCAACGGACAGGGCCTACGAGCAGTACTTC. Amino acids: CASSSTDRAYEQYF.

This clonotype was observed many times. The CDR3 is CASSLAAISDTQYF. The CDR3 region has the DNA TGCGCCAGCAGCTTGGCCGCTATCTCAGATACGCAGTATTTT. The rearrangement links TRBV5-1 to TRBJ2-3, with D hard to call. V lost 0 bases and J lost 4, with 9 bases in between. The CDR3 runs 14 residues. Germline lookup yields CDR1 SGHRS and CDR2 YFSETQ.

This clonotype has a count of ten or more. In DNA, the CDR3 is TGTGCCAGCTCACCGCAGGGAGGTGAGACCCAGTACTTC. As protein: CASSPQGGETQYF. This chain links TRBV18 with TRBJ2-5, with TRBD2 as a possible D gene (6 bases). The germline CDR1 and CDR2 sequences are KGHSH and LQKENI. The V and J ends lost 3 bases and 5 bases respectively, with 10 bases between them. The CDR3 is 13 amino acids.

This clonotype appeared many times. The chain combines TRBV7-6 with TRBJ2-3; 7 bases agree with TRBD2. Trimming removed 5 bases from V and 2 bases from J; junction bases left unmatched: 7. CDR3 size: 15 residues. CDR1 is SGHVS, CDR2 FNYEAQ, per germline. The CDR3 here is CASSPTSSPTDTQYF. The CDR3 DNA reads TGTGCCAGCAGCCCGACTAGCTCCCCCACAGATACGCAGTATTTT. Variable domain in full (rest from reference TRBV7-6 and TRBJ2-3): GAGVSQSPRYKVTKRGQDVALRCDPISGHVSLYWYRQALGQGPEFLTYFNYEAQQDKSGLPNDRFSAERPEGSISTLTIQRTEQRDSAMYRCASSPTSSPTDTQYFGPGTRLTVL.

Many counts were recorded for this clonotype. The rearrangement links TRBV6-5 to TRBJ2-1, with D unresolved. The V gene lost 6 bases and the J gene lost 4 bases, with 13 bases spanning the gap. The CDR3 contains 14 residues. Germline CDR1 is MNHEY and CDR2 is SVGAGI. CDR3 region: CASRLDSSYNEQFF. The CDR3 bases are TGTGCCAGCAGATTAGACTCGTCATACAATGAGCAGTTCTTC.